Presented here are 11 T cell receptor beta chains from one specimen sequenced in a study of T-cell memory formation after mild COVID-19. TCRdb processed the 5' RACE reads anew with MiXCR; each CDR3 protein has one entry. The table includes 540,000 or so distinct CDR3 sequences, about 20% detected once. Sequencing was performed on PBMCs or a T cell subset sorted from them (not recorded which). All receptors derive from an adult woman who had mild COVID-19 (a few samples of this study predate the infection). Cell type and time point are not known.

The rearrangement joins TRBV20-1 to TRBJ2-7; D is perhaps TRBD2 (5 bases). Germline V gene data show CDR1 as DFQATT and CDR2 as SNEGSKA (reference sequence). V lost 5 bases and J 6 bases, leaving 11 bases between the germline ends. This CDR3 has 11 residues. The CDR3 nucleotides are TGCAGTGCTTCCTTCGGAGGCGAGCAGTACTTC. Encoded protein: CSASFGGEQYF.

The J gene is TRBJ2-1, the V gene TRBV20-1; no definite D call. Trimming removed 6 bases from V and 6 bases from J, with 9 bases in between. Germline CDR1 and CDR2: DFQATT and SNEGSKA (reference sequence). The CDR3 length is 11 residues. CDR3 nucleotide sequence: TGCAGTGCCCCGGACCTCAATGAGCAGTTCTTC. Protein product: CSAPDLNEQFF.

J is TRBJ2-3 and V is TRBV19, with D perhaps being TRBD1 or TRBD2 (6 bases each). This CDR3 spans 16 amino acids. V lost 2 bases, J lost 2 bases, and 14 bases lay in between. Looked up from germline, CDR1 is LNHDA and CDR2 is SQIVND (reference sequence). The CDR3 nucleotides read TGTGCCAGTAGTATATGGTACAGGGAGGTCACAGATACGCAGTATTTT. The encoded protein is CASSIWYREVTDTQYF.

There are a few counts of this clonotype. The chain is built from TRBV4-1 and TRBJ2-7; possible D gene TRBD1, 8 bases. V shed 3 bases and J shed 3 bases, with 18 bases lying between them. Per the germline V gene, CDR1 is MGHRA and CDR2 is YSYEKL. CDR3 size: 16 residues. This CDR3 reads CASSHDGQGGNYEQYF. The CDR3 DNA reads TGCGCCAGCAGCCACGACGGACAGGGAGGGAACTACGAGCAGTACTTC.

There are a few counts of this clonotype. The chain couples TRBV7-2 to TRBJ2-2, with D perhaps matching TRBD1 (5 bases). The CDR3 covers 15 residues. V was cut by 3 bases and J by 3 bases, with 11 bases left in between. CDR1 is SGHTA, CDR2 FQGNSA, per germline. The chain's CDR3 is CASSFATADTGELFF. The CDR3 bases are TGTGCCAGCAGCTTTGCGACAGCCGACACCGGGGAGCTGTTTTTT.

The CDR3 region has the DNA TGTGCCAGCTCACGTCTTACCGGATTAAACACTGAAGCTTTCTTT. Translated: CASSRLTGLNTEAFF. The chain employs TRBV18 and TRBJ1-1; no reliable D call. The CDR3 loop spans 15 amino acids. V gave up 4 bases and J gave up 2 bases, with 14 bases separating them. Looked up from germline, CDR1 is KGHSH and CDR2 is LQKENI. Full variable domain (outside the CDR3, taken from reference TRBV18 and TRBJ1-1): NAGVMQNPRHLVRRRGQEARLRCSPMKGHSHVYWYRQLPEEGLKFMVYLQKENIIDESGMPKERFSAEFPKEGPSILRIQQVVRGDSAAYFCASSRLTGLNTEAFFGQGTRLTVV.

This clonotype was seen a few times. The V and J genes are TRBV11-2 and TRBJ2-3; D is possibly TRBD2 (5 bases). V lost 4 bases to trimming and J lost 2 bases, with 10 bases between them. The CDR3 loop spans 14 amino acids. Germline CDR1 and CDR2: SGHAT and FQNNGV. CDR3 in DNA: TGTGCCAGCAGCTCGAGGGAATTCACAGATACGCAGTATTTT. Translating it yields CASSSREFTDTQYF. Looking up the rest from reference TRBV11-2 and TRBJ2-3 gives the full variable domain: EAGVAQSPRYKIIEKRQSVAFWCNPISGHATLYWYQQILGQGPKLLIQFQNNGVVDDSQLPKDRFSAERLKGVDSTLKIQPAKLEDSAVYLCASSSREFTDTQYFGPGTRLTVL.

The V and J genes are TRBV24-1 and TRBJ1-1, with D possibly being TRBD1 (5 bases). Trimming stripped 3 bases from V and 4 bases from J, with 17 bases between. Looked up from germline, CDR1 is KGHDR and CDR2 is SFDVKD. The CDR3 covers 16 residues. CDR3 sequence: CATSDRPGPPVTEAFF. CDR3 coding DNA: TGTGCCACCAGTGATAGACCGGGACCCCCTGTCACTGAAGCTTTCTTT.

The chain employs TRBV6-5 and TRBJ1-2; possible D gene TRBD1, 5 bases. The CDR3 consists of 15 residues. V gave up 2 bases and J gave up 3 bases, with 13 bases separating them. From germline, CDR1 is MNHEY and CDR2 SVGAGI. The chain's CDR3 is CASSYAGHSYYGYTF. CDR3 coding DNA: TGTGCCAGCAGTTACGCGGGGCATAGTTACTATGGCTACACCTTC.

The chain is built from TRBV5-1 and TRBJ2-2; D unresolved. Trimming cost V 0 bases and J 0 bases, with 9 bases left between them. CDR3 size: 16 residues. Germline V gene lookup returns CDR1 SGHRS and CDR2 YFSETQ. CDR3 in DNA: TGCGCCAGCAGCTTGGGAAATCTGCCGAACACCGGGGAGCTGTTTTTT. Protein: CASSLGNLPNTGELFF.

The chain links TRBV11-1 to TRBJ1-5; possibly TRBD1 for D (6 bases). Germline-derived CDR1 and CDR2 are SGHAT and FQDESV (reference sequence). This CDR3 contains 15 residues. V was pared by 5 bases and J by 7 bases, with 18 bases between. The CDR3 protein is CASSLVEGDWQPQHF. The DNA of the CDR3 is TGTGCCAGCAGCCTCGTTGAGGGGGATTGGCAGCCCCAGCATTTT.